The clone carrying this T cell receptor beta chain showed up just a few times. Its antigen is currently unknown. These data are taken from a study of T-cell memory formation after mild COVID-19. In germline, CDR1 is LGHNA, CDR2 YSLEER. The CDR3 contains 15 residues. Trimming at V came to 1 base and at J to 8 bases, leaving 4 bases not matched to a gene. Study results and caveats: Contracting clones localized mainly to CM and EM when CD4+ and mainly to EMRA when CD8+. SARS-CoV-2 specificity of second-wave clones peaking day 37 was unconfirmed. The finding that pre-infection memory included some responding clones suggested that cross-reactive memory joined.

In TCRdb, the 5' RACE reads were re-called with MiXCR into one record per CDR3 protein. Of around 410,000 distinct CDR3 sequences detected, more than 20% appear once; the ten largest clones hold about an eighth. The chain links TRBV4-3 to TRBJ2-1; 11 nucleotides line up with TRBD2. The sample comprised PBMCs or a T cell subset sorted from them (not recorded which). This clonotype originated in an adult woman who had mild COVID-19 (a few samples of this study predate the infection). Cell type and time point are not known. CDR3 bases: TGCGCCAGCAGCCAAGGACTAGCGGGAATGGATGAGCAGTTCTTC. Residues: CASSQGLAGMDEQFF.